One sample yielded the 23 T cell receptor beta chains listed below, sequenced in a study of CD8+CD57+ T cells in acquired aplastic anemia. Patients chosen for sequencing had CD8+CD57+ cells that had expanded, as shown by flow cytometry. The TCR beta profiling, which covered VDJ combination and CDR3 sequence, was carried out using genomic DNA as the template. TCRdb passed the reads through MiXCR, listing each CDR3 protein once. The sample carries 220,000 or so distinct CDR3 sequences, 65% recorded once. Material: sorted CD4+, CD8+, or CD8+CD57+ T cells (not recorded which) from PBMCs. These receptors originate from a human donor with aplastic anemia.

This CDR3 is CASSQTGGGTEAFF. In DNA, the CDR3 is TGTGCCAGCAGCCAGACAGGGGGCGGGACTGAAGCTTTCTTT. The V and J genes are TRBV5-6 and TRBJ1-1, with 10 bases lining up with TRBD1. Germline-derived CDR1 and CDR2 are SGHDT and YYEEEE. The J segment lost 5 bases and the V segment lost 4 bases, leaving 5 bases of the junction unmatched. The CDR3 has 14 amino acids.

This clonotype came up a few times. The CDR3 sequence: CAISVSPYEQYF. CDR3 in DNA: TGTGCCATCAGTGTTAGCCCCTACGAGCAGTACTTC. The rearrangement joins TRBV10-3 to TRBJ2-7; no firm D call. CDR1 is ENHRY, CDR2 SYGVKD, per germline. The V end lost 4 bases, the J end lost 2 bases, and 6 bases lay between the germline ends. This CDR3 has 12 amino acids.

The chain recombines TRBV19 with TRBJ1-1; D is possibly TRBD1 (5 bases). The V end was cut by 3 bases, the J end by 4 bases, with 9 bases between. CDR3 length: 13 amino acids. The germline V gene encodes CDR1 LNHDA and CDR2 SQIVND (reference sequence). The CDR3 loop reads CASSMGQLTEAFF. DNA for the CDR3: TGTGCCAGTAGTATGGGGCAGCTCACTGAAGCTTTCTTT.

This clonotype showed up many times. The chain recombines TRBV5-8 with TRBJ2-3, with a possible D match to TRBD2 (6 bases). The CDR3 spans 17 residues. Trimming removed 2 bases from V and 1 base from J, with 17 bases in between. From germline, CDR1 is SGHTS and CDR2 YDEGEE. CDR3 region: CASSLESGTVGTDTQYF. The DNA for the CDR3 is TGTGCCAGCAGCTTAGAATCCGGGACTGTAGGCACAGATACGCAGTATTTT.

V is TRBV29-1 and J is TRBJ2-7; TRBD1 matches at 11 bases. Germline V gives CDR1 SQVTM, CDR2 ANQGSEA. J lost 5 bases, V lost 6 bases, and 12 bases had no gene match. The CDR3 consists of 15 residues. CDR3 DNA: TGCAGCGTCGCAGTAAGAGGACAGGGGGCCAACGAGCAGTACTTC. It is translated as CSVAVRGQGANEQYF.

This rearrangement joins TRBV5-1 to TRBJ1-3, with a tentative D call TRBD1 (5 bases). Germline V gene data show CDR1 as SGHRS and CDR2 as YFSETQ. Trimming removed 0 bases at V and 4 bases at J, with 8 bases between. This CDR3 has 14 amino acids. CDR3 sequence (DNA): TGCGCCAGCAGCTTGGTCCAGGGAGGAAACACCATATATTTT. Residues: CASSLVQGGNTIYF.

The chain has TRBV20-1 and TRBJ2-5; 8 bases align to TRBD1. This CDR3 is 14 amino acids long. The trim removed 2 bases at V and 2 bases at J, leaving 4 bases unmatched. Germline CDR1 and CDR2: DFQATT and SNEGSKA (reference sequence). In nucleotides, the CDR3 is TGCAGTGCTAGAAAGGGGGACAGGCAAGAGACCCAGTACTTC. Translation gives CSARKGDRQETQYF.

The V and J genes are TRBV6-5 and TRBJ1-3; TRBD1 matches at 9 bases. Germline V lookup: CDR1 MNHEY, CDR2 SVGAGI. Trimming removed 5 bases from V and 4 bases from J; junction bases left unmatched: 6. This CDR3 has 15 residues. The CDR3 loop is CASSVQGAPGNTIYF. CDR3 DNA sequence: TGTGCCAGCAGTGTACAGGGGGCGCCAGGAAACACCATATATTTT.

This clonotype came up a few times. The gene calls are TRBV10-3 and TRBJ1-2; 7 nucleotides align to TRBD1. This CDR3 contains 15 residues. Per the germline V gene, CDR1 is ENHRY and CDR2 is SYGVKD. Trimming at V came to 5 bases and at J to 0 bases, leaving 6 bases not matched to a gene. The CDR3 DNA is TGTGCCATCAGTAGGGGGACAGCCTCTAACTATGGCTACACCTTC. Encoded protein: CAISRGTASNYGYTF.

V usage is TRBV29-1 and J usage is TRBJ2-1; tentative D call: TRBD1 (5 bases). V was clipped by 6 bases and J by 10 bases, with 22 bases between them. The length of the CDR3 is 14 residues. Germline V gene sequence: CDR1 SQVTM, CDR2 ANQGSEA. In nucleotides, the CDR3 is TGCAGCGTCGACCGCCGACAGTTCCCCTGGGAGCAGTTCTTC. It codes for CSVDRRQFPWEQFF.

The chain has TRBV7-2 and TRBJ1-6, with D unclear. The CDR3 is 13 residues long. V was clipped by 3 bases and J by 15 bases, with 15 bases between them. Germline CDR1 SGHTA, CDR2 FQGNSA. The CDR3 here is CASSFSGPSSLHF. For the CDR3, the DNA is TGTGCCAGCAGCTTTTCTGGCCCTTCAAGCCTCCACTTT.

V usage is TRBV10-2 and J usage is TRBJ1-6, with D unclear. The CDR3 consists of 13 residues. Germline V lookup: CDR1 WSHSY, CDR2 SAAADI. V was pared by 2 bases and J by 9 bases, with 8 bases between. CDR3: CASSEDLVSPLHF. The DNA of the CDR3 is TGCGCCAGCAGTGAGGATCTGGTTTCACCCCTCCACTTT.

This rearrangement joins TRBV4-2 to TRBJ1-2; no reliable D call. The length of the CDR3 is 15 residues. Between the trimmed V and J ends, which lost 0 bases and 0 bases, there was a span of 8 bases. CDR1 LGHNA and CDR2 YNFKEQ come from the germline V gene. CDR3 region: CASSQDPRTNYGYTF. CDR3 coding DNA: TGTGCCAGCAGCCAAGACCCCCGGACTAACTATGGCTACACCTTC.

The chain has TRBV2 and TRBJ2-1; possible D gene TRBD2, 6 bases. This CDR3 spans 11 amino acids. Between the trimmed V and J ends, which lost 3 bases and 15 bases, there was a span of 12 bases. The germline V gene has CDR1 SNHLY and CDR2 FYNNEI. CDR3 coding DNA: TGTGCCAGCAGTGAGGGAGGCGGATCGTTCTTC. It is translated as CASSEGGGSFF. Supplemented by reference TRBV2 and TRBJ2-1, the full variable domain reads EPEVTQTPSHQVTQMGQEVILRCVPISNHLYFYWYRQILGQKVEFLVSFYNNEISEKSEIFDDQFSVERPDGSNFTLKIRSTKLEDSAMYFCASSEGGGSFFGPGTRLTVL.

This chain links TRBV9 with TRBJ1-1; D remains ambiguous. The germline gives CDR1 SGDLS, CDR2 YYNGEE. The CDR3 is 14 amino acids. Trimming shortened V by 0 bases and J by 1 base, and 7 bases separated the two germline ends. The CDR3: CASSVVPTNTEAFF. CDR3 bases: TGTGCCAGCAGCGTAGTACCGACGAACACTGAAGCTTTCTTT.

This sequence joins TRBV20-1 and TRBJ2-7, with 7 bases that match TRBD2. The ends lost 2 bases at V and 0 bases at J; junction bases unmatched: 7. The germline CDR1 and CDR2 sequences are DFQATT and SNEGSKA (reference sequence). This CDR3 region has 15 residues. As DNA, the CDR3 is TGCAGTGCTAGAAAAGGACTAGGGGACTCCTACGAGCAGTACTTC. Amino acids: CSARKGLGDSYEQYF.

This clonotype was observed once. This CDR3 is missing its conserved last phenylalanine or tryptophan, likely due to a read error. Because the CDR3's place on the DNA is in doubt, the DNA is left out and the CDR3 is given as listed by TCRdb. The rearrangement uses TRBV7-9 and TRBJ2-6. Germline V CDR1 and CDR2: SEHNR, FQNEAQ (reference sequence). The CDR3 is 8 amino acids in total, end residues counted. The CDR3: CASSRYRG.

Ten or more counts support this clonotype. The chain links TRBV27 to TRBJ2-7, with 8 bases aligning to TRBD1. The CDR3 runs 14 residues. V lost 3 bases, J lost 6 bases, and 7 bases stayed unmatched. Looked up from germline, CDR1 is MNHEY and CDR2 is SMNVEV (reference sequence). The CDR3 coding sequence is TGTGCCAGCAGTTTTGGACAGGGAGTGGGCGAGCAGTACTTC. As protein: CASSFGQGVGEQYF.

This clonotype was seen more than once but under ten times. This rearrangement joins TRBV24-1 to TRBJ1-1; D not resolved. Per the germline V gene, CDR1 is KGHDR and CDR2 is SFDVKD. Trimming removed 5 bases from V and 5 bases from J, with 11 bases in between. The CDR3 length is 13 residues. The CDR3: CATSVGLGTEAFF. In DNA form, the CDR3 reads TGTGCCACCAGTGTAGGGTTAGGGACTGAAGCTTTCTTT.

In the case of this clonotype: A much larger clone lies one base from this, so it may be a read error. CDR3 DNA sequence: TGTGCCAGCAGTGAAGGAGGGACCGGGGTCAACGTCCTGACTTTC. This encodes CASSEGGTGVNVLTF. This chain links TRBV6-1 with TRBJ2-6; D might be TRBD1 or TRBD2, each matching 5 bases. Per germline, CDR1 MNHNS and CDR2 SASEGT. This CDR3 is built from 15 residues.

This chain joins TRBV7-8 and TRBJ2-1; 9 nucleotides match TRBD2. The J segment lost 7 bases and the V segment lost 3 bases, leaving 4 bases of the junction unmatched. Germline-derived CDR1 and CDR2 are SGHVS and FQNEAQ. The CDR3 spans 14 residues. CDR3 DNA: TGTGCCAGCAGCTTCGCGGGGGGGCGGAATGAGCAGTTCTTC. It specifies CASSFAGGRNEQFF.

This clonotype was found a few times. The CDR3 DNA sequence: TGTGCCAGCAGCCTCCACGACCGAGACGAGCAGTACTTC. Protein product: CASSLHDRDEQYF. This chain uses TRBV7-3 with TRBJ2-7; D ambiguous. CDR3 length: 13 residues. Trimming removed 5 bases at V and 5 bases at J, with 13 bases between. Per germline, CDR1 SGHTA and CDR2 FQGTGA.

CDR3 sequence: CSARDLAGGDANEQYF. CDR3 DNA sequence: TGCAGTGCTAGAGATCTAGCGGGAGGGGACGCAAACGAGCAGTACTTC. V and J are TRBV20-1 and TRBJ2-7; 12 bases are a match to TRBD2. Germline lookup yields CDR1 DFQATT and CDR2 SNEGSKA (reference sequence). The CDR3 is 16 residues long. With 0 bases clipped from V and 5 bases from J, the junction kept 8 bases outside the gene matches.